Detailed here is one TCR beta chain. Method: immunoSEQ multiplex PCR; TCRdb's copy keeps in-frame clones and lacks some. Of about 150,000 clones listed, approximately 91% were seen once; the top ten hold 4.5% to 5%. Seattle cases were enrolled at active infection and followed longitudinally. These data originate in a study of blood T cell repertoires in COVID-19. Across the study: Sites in the United States, Italy and Spain provided acute and convalescent COVID-19 samples.

The V gene's germline CDR1 is MGHRA and CDR2 YSYEKL. V was shortened by 2 bases and J by 1 base, with 12 bases between the two germline ends. The CDR3 sequence is 16 residues long. This receptor was identified in a man between 18 and 35 years old with COVID-19, enrolled during active disease. Specimen: peripheral blood. This chain links TRBV4-1 with TRBJ1-5; D gene unclear. CDR3 coding DNA: TGCGCCAGCAGCCAACGGATCGGGTTCAGCAATCAGCCCCAGCATTTT. This translates into CASSQRIGFSNQPQHF.